This TCR beta chain was sequenced in a study of T cell responses to AZD1222 COVID-19 vaccine (dated by TCRdb to the early 2020s). The study in broad terms: A total of 230 or so trial participants underwent TCR sequencing, of whom some 210 received two doses of AZD1222 and some 26 received two doses of the MenACWY control vaccine. Trial participants were enrolled by age into 18-55, 56-69 and 70-plus year subgroups, with about 150, 28 and 57 TCR-sequenced participants respectively.

The sample's time point label, decoded: about 28 days (+/-7) after the second vaccine dose. Reading the label with the study, this specimen's treatment or condition is: meningococcal conjugate vaccine given as trial control. Samples from vaccinated people were obtained from the UK trials COV001 and COV002, which included a single-blind randomized controlled phase 2/3 trial of AZD1222 (ChAdOx1 nCoV-19) in healthy adults. Trial participant PBMC samples were collected at day 0 and day 28 after the second dose for TCRbeta chain sequencing. The CDR3 regions of human TCRbeta chains were analyzed by immunosequencing. Processing in the source paper ran as follows. Repertoire TCRs were checked for matches against a reference library of SARS-CoV-2-specific TCRs that had been generated using the MIRA antigen-specificity platform. Breadth meant the fraction of unique TCRs that were SARS-CoV-2-associated, whereas depth meant the fraction of total T cells that were SARS-CoV-2-associated. Using the MIRA data, each spike-specific TCR was assigned both to the spike region to which the TCR was reactive and to a CD4 or CD8 class. Log10-transformed breadth and depth values were compared by one-way ANOVA with Sidak's multiple comparisons tests. Here the immuneACCESS table is served through TCRdb, limited to in-frame sequences with V and J called. Missing clones are a known gap in these copies; in checked studies unresolved V genes cover under half, and the rest lacks a known reason. V, J and clone size are taken as reported in that table, and D and trimming were inferred from the DNA itself. For this sample there are over 120,000 clones; nearly 90% appear just once. The ten largest clonotypes hold under 5.5% of the sample.

This clone occurred once. Its antigen is unknown. It has no much larger one-base neighbor in the sample; base qualities were not kept. What the authors observed across the whole study: CD4 TCRs associated with the vaccine covered the entire spike protein, and the dominant responses were in regions 160-218 and 743-854. Only five or six AZD1222 recipients were SARS-CoV-2 seropositive at baseline, limiting conclusions about previously exposed vaccinees. Most participants were white British and females outnumbered males, and the authors suggested that clonal diversity may have been underestimated. In the small 56-69-year group, the increase in depth fell short of significance, most likely because of low power. After two AZD1222 doses, spike-specific TCR breadth and depth were significantly higher than at day 0 and than in MenACWY recipients. Epitopes outside the regions mutated in the B.1.351 and B.1.1.7 variants were reportedly recognized by nearly half of the unique spike-specific TCRs. Because no samples from the day 14 peak response were available, repertoires could be characterized only after the peak T cell response.

The CDR3 has 13 amino acids, counting the end cysteine and phenylalanine. This entry keeps only the CDR3 DNA: 39 bases, framed from base 1. From a lookup of the germline V gene, CDR1 and CDR2 are SGHTA and FQGTGA. Deletion took 6 bases off V and 3 bases off J, with a span of 10 bases between the germline ends. This chain joins TRBV7-3 to TRBJ2-3; the D gene remains uncertain. Sequenced here: peripheral blood, sampled 28 days after the second dose of the MenACWY control vaccine. This clonotype originated in an adult who received the MenACWY meningococcal vaccine as a control. The DNA sequence follows: TGTGCCAGCAGTACTGGGGTGACAGATACGCAGTATTTT. The encoded protein is CASSTGVTDTQYF.